This is a list of T cell receptor beta chains from one sample in a study of OX40 agonist ivuxolimab in advanced cancers. Repertoires were generated with immunoSEQ multiplex PCR, while TCRdb's copy carries only in-frame clones and drops some. The data show tens of thousands of clones, about 79% seen once. The sample was CD4+ or CD8+ T cells sorted from blood, taken in a trial of the OX40 agonist ivuxolimab. Receptors originate from an adult with an advanced solid tumor such as melanoma, head and neck, liver or kidney cancer. CDR3s include the opening cysteine and the closing phenylalanine or tryptophan. The D gene is left open where the match is weak. Expanded clones get a size class; other rows say once, few or many, or leave the size out.

size: NA
length: 15
D: NA
V: TRBV11-3
J: TRBJ2-1
CDR3: CASSPGTLAYNEQFF
DNA: TGTGCCAGCAGCCCCGGGACGCTCGCCTACAATGAGCAGTTCTTC

size: NA
length: 15
D: TRBD1
V: TRBV4-1
J: TRBJ1-1
CDR3: CASSQRAQGATEAFF
DNA: TGCGCCAGCAGCCAGCGTGCACAGGGGGCCACTGAAGCTTTCTTT

size: once
length: 14
D: TRBD1
V: TRBV9
J: TRBJ2-7
CDR3: CASSVGQGNYEQYF
DNA: TGTGCCAGCAGCGTAGGACAGGGAAACTACGAGCAGTACTTC

size: NA
length: 13
D: NA
V: TRBV6-5
J: TRBJ1-1
CDR3: CASSYSKGTEAFF
DNA: TGTGCCAGCAGTTACTCAAAAGGCACTGAAGCTTTCTTT

size: few
length: 14
D: NA
V: TRBV19
J: TRBJ2-1
CDR3: CASSWGVSYNEQFF
DNA: TGTGCCAGTAGTTGGGGGGTATCCTACAATGAGCAGTTCTTC

size: NA
length: 13
D: NA
V: TRBV11-2
J: TRBJ1-1
CDR3: CASNSGGPQEAFF
DNA: TGTGCCAGCAACTCGGGGGGCCCCCAGGAAGCTTTCTTT

size: NA
length: 15
D: NA
V: TRBV6-6
J: TRBJ2-7
CDR3: CASSPVGQSFYEQYF
DNA: TGTGCCAGCAGCCCCGTGGGACAATCCTTCTACGAGCAGTACTTC

size: few
length: 14
D: NA
V: TRBV19
J: TRBJ1-6
CDR3: CASSIWIGNSPLHF
DNA: TGTGCCAGTAGTATTTGGATAGGGAATTCACCCCTCCACTTT

size: NA
length: 16
D: NA
V: TRBV4-1
J: TRBJ2-1
CDR3: CASRHLTGSSYNEQFF
DNA: TGCGCCAGCAGACACTTGACAGGCTCTTCCTACAATGAGCAGTTCTTC

size: NA
length: 14
D: TRBD1
V: TRBV7-9
J: TRBJ2-7
CDR3: CASSPDRVPYEQYF
DNA: TGTGCCAGCAGCCCGGACAGGGTACCCTACGAGCAGTACTTC

size: medium-sized
length: 11
D: NA
V: TRBV7-9
J: TRBJ1-1
CDR3: CASSFGDEAFF
DNA: TGTGCCAGCAGCTTCGGGGACGAAGCTTTCTTT

size: NA
length: 14
D: NA
V: TRBV5-1
J: TRBJ2-2
CDR3: CASSLRTATGELFF
DNA: TGCGCCAGCAGCTTAAGGACAGCCACCGGGGAGCTGTTTTTT

size: NA
length: 15
D: TRBD1
V: TRBV7-9
J: TRBJ2-3
CDR3: CASSLGQGGTDTQYF
DNA: TGTGCCAGCAGCTTAGGACAGGGGGGCACAGATACGCAGTATTTT

size: NA
length: 16
D: TRBD1
V: TRBV30
J: TRBJ2-7
CDR3: CAWILVGDRAYYEQYF
DNA: TGTGCCTGGATTCTGGTGGGGGACAGGGCCTACTACGAGCAGTACTTC

size: NA
length: 12
D: NA
V: TRBV29-1
J: TRBJ1-1
CDR3: CSVLQGNTEAFF
DNA: TGCAGCGTTCTTCAGGGGAACACTGAAGCTTTCTTT

size: NA
length: 13
D: NA
V: TRBV27
J: TRBJ1-2
CDR3: CASSLHENYGYTF
DNA: TGTGCCAGCAGTTTACACGAAAACTATGGCTACACCTTC

size: NA
length: 16
D: TRBD2
V: TRBV7-9
J: TRBJ2-1
CDR3: CASTPRGGSSYNEQFF
DNA: TGTGCCAGCACCCCACGGGGGGGGAGCTCCTACAATGAGCAGTTCTTC

size: NA
length: 11
D: NA
V: TRBV16
J: TRBJ2-1
CDR3: CASSQANEQFF
DNA: TGTGCCAGCAGCCAAGCCAATGAGCAGTTCTTC

size: few
length: 15
D: NA
V: TRBV9
J: TRBJ2-7
CDR3: CASSVGGEWYYEQYF
DNA: TGTGCCAGCAGCGTAGGGGGCGAATGGTACTACGAGCAGTACTTC

size: NA
length: 15
D: NA
V: TRBV7-6
J: TRBJ2-1
CDR3: CASSQTGSRYNEQFF
DNA: TGTGCCAGCAGCCAAACAGGCTCCCGTTACAATGAGCAGTTCTTC

size: NA
length: 16
D: TRBD1
V: TRBV4-3
J: TRBJ1-3
CDR3: CASSQDRTGFGNTIYF
DNA: TGCGCCAGCAGCCAAGATAGGACAGGGTTTGGAAACACCATATATTTT

size: NA
length: 14
D: NA
V: TRBV4-3
J: TRBJ2-7
CDR3: CASSQVVGSYEQYF
DNA: TGCGCCAGCAGCCAAGTAGTCGGCTCCTACGAGCAGTACTTC

size: NA
length: 16
D: NA
V: TRBV4-3
J: TRBJ1-2
CDR3: CASSQDWAGVGISYTF
DNA: TGCGCCAGCAGCCAAGATTGGGCAGGGGTGGGCATAAGCTACACCTTC

size: NA
length: 13
D: NA
V: TRBV6-1
J: TRBJ1-1
CDR3: CASEGGMNTEAFF
DNA: TGTGCCAGTGAGGGGGGGATGAACACTGAAGCTTTCTTT

size: NA
length: 14
D: TRBD2
V: TRBV29-1
J: TRBJ2-7
CDR3: CSVERSGRRHEQYF
DNA: TGCAGCGTTGAGAGGAGCGGGAGACGCCACGAGCAGTACTTC

size: once
length: 11
D: NA
V: TRBV6-1
J: TRBJ1-2
CDR3: CASSGFYGYTF
DNA: TGTGCCAGCAGCGGATTCTATGGCTACACCTTC

size: NA
length: 12
D: TRBD2
V: TRBV7-9
J: TRBJ2-1
CDR3: CASSAGLNEQFF
DNA: TGTGCCAGCAGCGCGGGACTAAATGAGCAGTTCTTC

size: few
length: 15
D: NA
V: TRBV9
J: TRBJ1-2
CDR3: CASSDRPTVNYGYTF
DNA: TGTGCCAGCAGCGACCGACCGACAGTTAACTATGGCTACACCTTC

size: NA
length: 15
D: NA
V: TRBV9
J: TRBJ2-7
CDR3: CASSVAPDFVGEQYF
DNA: TGTGCCAGCAGCGTAGCGCCGGACTTTGTCGGCGAGCAGTACTTC

size: NA
length: 15
D: TRBD1
V: TRBV4-1
J: TRBJ2-7
CDR3: CASSQGQGGTYEQYF
DNA: TGCGCCAGCAGCCAGGGACAGGGGGGAACCTACGAGCAGTACTTC

size: NA
length: 16
D: TRBD2
V: TRBV6-1
J: TRBJ2-1
CDR3: CASSGLAGGRYNEQFF
DNA: TGTGCCAGCAGTGGATTAGCGGGGGGCCGGTACAATGAGCAGTTCTTC

size: NA
length: 14
D: NA
V: TRBV28
J: TRBJ2-7
CDR3: CASSLYGGLYEQYF
DNA: TGTGCCAGCAGTTTATATGGGGGACTCTACGAGCAGTACTTC

size: NA
length: 17
D: NA
V: TRBV7-3
J: TRBJ2-1
CDR3: CASSYSRPGVGKNEQFF
DNA: TGTGCCAGCAGCTACTCGAGACCCGGCGTAGGGAAAAATGAGCAGTTCTTC

size: NA
length: 16
D: NA
V: TRBV2
J: TRBJ2-1
CDR3: CASSEEFRAKNNEQFF
DNA: TGTGCCAGCAGTGAAGAGTTCAGAGCGAAGAACAATGAGCAGTTCTTC

size: NA
length: 19
D: TRBD1
V: TRBV4-1
J: TRBJ2-7
CDR3: CASSQELGQGYGSSYEQYF
DNA: TGCGCCAGCAGCCAAGAACTCGGACAGGGATACGGGAGCTCCTACGAGCAGTACTTC

size: NA
length: 14
D: NA
V: TRBV6-1
J: TRBJ1-5
CDR3: CASSEHGSNQPQHF
DNA: TGTGCCAGCAGTGAACATGGTAGCAATCAGCCCCAGCATTTT

size: NA
length: 16
D: NA
V: TRBV18
J: TRBJ1-1
CDR3: CASSPQRPRVGGDAFF
DNA: TGTGCCAGCTCACCTCAAAGACCCAGGGTAGGTGGGGATGCTTTCTTT

size: NA
length: 13
D: NA
V: TRBV27
J: TRBJ2-7
CDR3: CASSLVLNKEQYF
DNA: TGTGCCAGCAGTTTGGTTTTGAATAAGGAGCAGTACTTC

size: once
length: 17
D: NA
V: TRBV7-8
J: TRBJ2-3
CDR3: CASSPIQIATSTDTQYF
DNA: TGTGCCAGCAGCCCCATCCAGATAGCGACGAGCACAGATACGCAGTATTTT

size: NA
length: 18
D: TRBD1
V: TRBV5-1
J: TRBJ2-1
CDR3: CASRDRTGTGGPYNEQFF
DNA: TGCGCCAGCAGGGATCGTACCGGGACAGGGGGCCCTTACAATGAGCAGTTCTTC

size: NA
length: 13
D: NA
V: TRBV30
J: TRBJ1-1
CDR3: CAWSVQGWTEAFF
DNA: TGTGCCTGGAGTGTTCAAGGGTGGACTGAAGCTTTCTTT

size: NA
length: 14
D: TRBD2
V: TRBV25-1
J: TRBJ2-1
CDR3: CATWPGLAQDEQFF
DNA: TGTGCCACCTGGCCGGGACTAGCGCAGGATGAGCAGTTCTTC

size: NA
length: 13
D: NA
V: TRBV2
J: TRBJ2-5
CDR3: CASSERRTETQYF
DNA: TGTGCCAGCAGTGAACGACGGACGGAGACCCAGTACTTC

size: once
length: 13
D: NA
V: TRBV30
J: TRBJ2-7
CDR3: CAWSGLVGYEQYF
DNA: TGTGCCTGGAGTGGTTTGGTGGGTTACGAGCAGTACTTC